One and the same sample provided the 11 T cell receptor beta chains below, sequenced in a study of blood T cells in healthy people across ages. Primers used in a second PCR of roughly 6 to 12 cycles were a sample-barcoded 5' primer and a J-beta primer mix. Using its own MiXCR run on the 5' RACE reads, TCRdb lists one record per CDR3 protein. The data contain 350,000 to 450,000 distinct CDR3 sequences, about 55% of them singletons. What was sequenced was blood. The receptors come from a man aged 55 to 70 in good health.

The rearrangement links TRBV29-1 to TRBJ2-3; 8 positions match TRBD1. The CDR3 extends over 14 amino acids. J gave up 0 bases and V 8 bases, and 7 bases lay outside the gene matches. The germline V gene encodes CDR1 SQVTM and CDR2 ANQGSEA. The CDR3 here is CSTTGGSSTDTQYF. CDR3 bases: TGCAGCACAACAGGGGGTTCTAGCACAGATACGCAGTATTTT.

This clonotype has just a few counts. J is TRBJ1-2 and V is TRBV29-1, with D possibly being TRBD1 (5 bases). CDR1 SQVTM and CDR2 ANQGSEA come from the germline V gene. V dropped 4 bases and J dropped 8 bases, with 14 bases sitting between them. This CDR3 contains 12 residues. The CDR3 bases are TGCAGCGTTGGGGCCGGGGCGGAAGGCTACACCTTC. Translation: CSVGAGAEGYTF.

The table lists this clonotype with a count of one. V and J are TRBV10-3 and TRBJ2-3; the D is unclear. Per the germline V gene, CDR1 is ENHRY and CDR2 is SYGVKD. V lost 11 bases to trimming and J lost 1 base, with 10 bases between them. This CDR3 comprises 12 residues. The CDR3 bases are TGTGCCGTACGAGCCCGCACAGATACGCAGTATTTT. The encoded protein is CAVRARTDTQYF.

This clonotype has a handful of counts. The chain carries TRBV6-6 and TRBJ2-7, with 10 bases aligning to TRBD1. The CDR3 totals 14 residues. CDR1 MNHNY and CDR2 SVGAGI come from the germline V gene (reference sequence). After removal of 10 bases from V and 2 bases from J, the junction contained 8 bases not matched to a gene. Written as DNA, the CDR3 is TGTGCCATTTCCGGGACAGGGGTCACCTACGAGCAGTACTTC. Translating gives CAISGTGVTYEQYF.

This sequence joins TRBV19 and TRBJ2-3; D may match TRBD1 or TRBD2 (5 bases each). This CDR3 region has 14 residues. CDR1 LNHDA and CDR2 SQIVND come from the germline V gene (reference sequence). Trimming stripped 6 bases from V and 9 bases from J, with 19 bases between. CDR3 DNA: TGTGCCAGTAGCCCAGGGACCGCCTCTGGCACGCAGTATTTT. Translated, it gives CASSPGTASGTQYF.

This chain uses TRBV7-9 with TRBJ2-7; D is tentatively TRBD1 or TRBD2 (5 bases each). The CDR3 is made up of 13 amino acids. Trimming removed 2 bases from V and 5 bases from J, with 10 bases in between. From germline, CDR1 is SEHNR and CDR2 FQNEAQ (reference sequence). Here the CDR3 DNA reads TGTGCCAGCAGCTTACCGGGACGGAACGAGCAGTACTTC. Protein product: CASSLPGRNEQYF.

The gene calls are TRBV7-2 and TRBJ2-7; D ambiguous. The germline gives CDR1 SGHTA, CDR2 FQGNSA. CDR3 length: 13 amino acids. V lost 2 bases and J 4 bases, leaving 9 bases between the germline ends. CDR3 nucleotides: TGTGCCAGCAGCTTAAACTCCCTTTACGAGCAGTACTTC. Translating gives CASSLNSLYEQYF.

J is TRBJ1-3 and V is TRBV14; no definite D call. There are 14 residues in the CDR3. CDR1 is SGHDN, CDR2 FVKESK, per germline. The ends were cut back, 5 bases at V and 0 bases at J, with 8 bases in the middle. The CDR3 sequence: CASSAGFSGNTIYF. The CDR3 DNA sequence: TGTGCCAGCAGCGCGGGCTTCTCTGGAAACACCATATATTTT.

This chain connects TRBV7-9 to TRBJ2-1; D may be TRBD2 (5 bases). The V end was cut by 5 bases, the J end by 6 bases, with 11 bases between. The CDR3 length is 13 residues. CDR1 and CDR2 from the germline V gene are SEHNR and FQNEAQ (reference sequence). In DNA, the CDR3 is TGTGCCAGCAGCGCAGTCGGGGTCAATGAGCAGTTCTTC. Protein sequence: CASSAVGVNEQFF. The complete variable domain, with remaining parts taken from reference TRBV7-9 and TRBJ2-1, reads DTGVSQNPRHKITKRGQNVTFRCDPISEHNRLYWYRQTLGQGPEFLTYFQNEAQLEKSRLLSDRFSAERPKGSFSTLEIQRTEQGDSAMYLCASSAVGVNEQFFGPGTRLTVL.

This chain uses TRBV28 with TRBJ2-1; the match to TRBD2 covers 11 bases. Looked up from germline, CDR1 is MDHEN and CDR2 is SYDVKM. This CDR3 is 15 amino acids long. With V trimmed by 3 bases and J by 9 bases, 7 bases remained unmatched. CDR3: CASSFTSGSGGEQFF. Here the CDR3 DNA reads TGTGCCAGCAGTTTTACTAGCGGGAGCGGGGGTGAGCAGTTCTTC.

This clonotype was observed a few times. This sequence joins TRBV29-1 and TRBJ1-2; D uncertain. The V gene's germline CDR1 is SQVTM and CDR2 ANQGSEA. This CDR3 is built from 10 residues. This CDR3 reads CSRLNYGYTF. CDR3 nucleotides: TGCAGTCGGCTTAACTATGGCTACACCTTC.